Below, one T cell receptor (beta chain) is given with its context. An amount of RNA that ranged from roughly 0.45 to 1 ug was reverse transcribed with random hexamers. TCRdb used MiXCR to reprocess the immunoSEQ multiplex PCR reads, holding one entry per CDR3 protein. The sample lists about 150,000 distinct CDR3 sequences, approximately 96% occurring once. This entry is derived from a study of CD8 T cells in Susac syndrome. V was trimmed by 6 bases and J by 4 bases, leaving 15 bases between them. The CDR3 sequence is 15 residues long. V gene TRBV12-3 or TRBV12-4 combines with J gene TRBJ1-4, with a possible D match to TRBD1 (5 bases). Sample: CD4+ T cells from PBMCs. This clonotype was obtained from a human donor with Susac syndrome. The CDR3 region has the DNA TGTGCCAGCAGCCCCGGAGGGGTGCGTAATGAAAAACTGTTTTTT. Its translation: CASSPGGVRNEKLFF.